This TCR beta chain was identified during a study of blood T cell repertoires in COVID-19. Enrollees, roughly 18 to 90 years old, lived in fewer than 25 US areas. Clinical history as reported by participants underpinned cohort assignment. The CDR3 has 15 residues. Per the germline V gene, CDR1 is LGHNA and CDR2 is YNFKEQ. Trimming took 4 bases from V and 1 from J; bases not matched to a gene: 5. In this sample, this clone turned up once. Clones were sequenced by immunoSEQ multiplex PCR, and TCRdb holds only the in-frame ones, with some missing. There are some 380,000 clones in the sample; 87% occur only once, and 1% to 1.5% lies in the top ten.

The receptor's source is a young man who had recovered from COVID-19. Input material: PBMCs or T cells enriched from blood (not recorded which). This chain joins TRBV4-2 and TRBJ1-1; 8 bases are a match to TRBD1. DNA for the CDR3: TGTGCCAGCAGCCGGGAGGGACAGGCGAACACTGAAGCTTTCTTT. As protein: CASSREGQANTEAFF.